This TCR beta chain was sequenced for a study of beta chain features in type 1 diabetes. Whole-study results and caveats: All four CD4+ subsets of Type 1 diabetes patients contained TCRB CDR3s that were moderately but significantly shorter.

A few counts support this clone. As yet, its antigen is unknown. CDR3 length: 13 residues. V lost 1 base to trimming and J lost 1 base, with 4 bases between them. The germline V gene encodes CDR1 PRHDT and CDR2 FYEKMQ (reference sequence). CD45RO/CCR7/CD25/CD127/CD95/CD27 staining was used to isolate CD4+ naive, central memory, regulatory and stem cell-like memory cells by sorting. Expressed TCRB transcripts were sequenced after all isolated RNA was converted to cDNA. The method was immunoSEQ multiplex PCR; TCRdb's version includes in-frame clones alone and lacks a portion of them. The table lists roughly 730,000 clones, about an eighth of them singletons.

The sequence was collected from a man aged 18-30 years with type 1 diabetes. Input material: naive CD4+ T cells from blood. The chain links TRBV13 to TRBJ1-1; D uncertain. CDR3 sequence reads: CASSLAPNTEAFF. The CDR3 bases are TGTGCCAGCAGCTTAGCACCGAACACTGAAGCTTTCTTT.